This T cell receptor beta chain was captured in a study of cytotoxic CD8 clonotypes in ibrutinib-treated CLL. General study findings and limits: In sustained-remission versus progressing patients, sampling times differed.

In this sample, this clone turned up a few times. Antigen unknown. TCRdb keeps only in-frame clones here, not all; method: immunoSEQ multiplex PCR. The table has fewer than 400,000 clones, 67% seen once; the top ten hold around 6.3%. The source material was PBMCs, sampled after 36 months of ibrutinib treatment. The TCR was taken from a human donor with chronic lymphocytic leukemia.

The CDR3 region is CASSQRQGYEQYF. The CDR3 DNA sequence: TGTGCCAGCAGCCAAAGACAGGGCTACGAGCAGTACTTC. The chain links TRBV7-6 to TRBJ2-7, with 7 nucleotides matching TRBD1. The CDR3 contains 13 residues. J lost 3 bases, V lost 5 bases, and 4 bases had no gene match. Germline assignment: CDR1 SGHVS and CDR2 FNYEAQ.